This T cell receptor beta chain originates from a study of T cell repertoires in cytomegalovirus infection. Study-wide results and limits: Cumulative public TCR beta family frequency identified CMV carriers with the relevant HLA.

This clonotype was seen a few times. Its cognate antigen is unknown. Via MiXCR, TCRdb re-called the reads, giving one row per CDR3 protein. The sample yields about 740,000 distinct CDR3 sequences, approximately 33% seen once. CDR1 and CDR2 from the germline V gene are SEHNR and FQNEAQ (reference sequence). The length of the CDR3 is 13 residues. Trimming removed 8 bases at V and 9 bases at J, with 17 bases between. This rearrangement joins TRBV7-9 to TRBJ2-1; the D is unclear. The TCR comes from a human donor in good health (CMV status not recorded). Some clones in this sample may be carry-over from other donors' samples. The sequencing here drew on cultured PBMCs, taken from culture after CMV antigen stimulation. CDR3 bases: TGTGCCAGCGATGAAACCGGACGGATTGAGCAGTTCTTC. Its translation is CASDETGRIEQFF. The full variable domain, with the rest looked up from reference TRBV7-9 and TRBJ2-1, is DTGVSQNPRHKITKRGQNVTFRCDPISEHNRLYWYRQTLGQGPEFLTYFQNEAQLEKSRLLSDRFSAERPKGSFSTLEIQRTEQGDSAMYLCASDETGRIEQFFGPGTRLTVL.